Sequencing of this TCR beta chain was carried out in a study of T-cell reconstitution after alpha-beta-depleted transplantation in children. A library of TCRbeta sequences, prepared with unique molecular identifiers, was generated. TCRdb reprocessed the PCR reads via MiXCR and lists one record per CDR3 protein. The sample includes around 600,000 distinct CDR3 sequences, about 10% of them seen just once. The V and J ends lost 1 base and 2 bases, in that order; junction bases with no gene match: 2. This CDR3 contains 16 residues. This receptor was obtained from a human donor who donated a stem cell graft to a child with acute myeloid leukemia. The V and J genes are TRBV12-3 or TRBV12-4 and TRBJ2-1, with 10 nucleotides matching TRBD2. The sequencing here drew on PBMCs from the stem cell graft donor, taken from the stem cell graft. This CDR3 is CASSLGSGRPYNEQFF. The CDR3 nucleotides are TGTGCCAGCAGTTTAGGTAGCGGGAGGCCCTACAATGAGCAGTTCTTC.